This TCR beta chain is drawn from a study of T cells in localized non-small cell lung cancer. Overall study results and limits: Higher blood T cell density went with longer overall survival. Out of the top 100 tumor clones, a median about 57 were seen in adjacent lung. Tumor trailed uninvolved adjacent lung in T cell clonality, which peaked there.

Concerning this clone: Its antigen remains unidentified.

The V segment lost 4 bases and the J segment 2 bases; nucleotides outside the gene matches: 6. CDR1 SGHKS and CDR2 YYEKEE come from the germline V gene (reference sequence). This CDR3 is 15 amino acids long. Measured with immunoSEQ multiplex PCR; TCRdb has only the in-frame clones, and not every one. This repertoire shows about 40,000 clones, about 91% found once; its top ten account for 8% to 11%. The genes are TRBV5-5 and TRBJ2-3, with 8 nucleotides matching TRBD2. This sequence originates from a woman aged 40 to 75 with stage II lung adenocarcinoma. The sequences come from PBMCs, collected before any cancer treatment. The CDR3 coding sequence is TGTGCCAGCAGCCCGGGGGGGTTCGTCACAGATACGCAGTATTTT. This encodes CASSPGGFVTDTQYF.